One sample yielded the 5 T cell receptor beta chains listed below, sequenced in a study of early T cells in non-severe SARS-CoV-2 infection. TCRdb re-analysed the 5' RACE reads in MiXCR, keeping a single row per CDR3 protein. The table includes about 26,000 distinct CDR3 sequences, approximately 4.1% detected once. Sequencing was performed on whole blood. These receptors originate from an adult who was a healthcare worker with PCR-confirmed SARS-CoV-2 infection or an uninfected control (not recorded which).

This clonotype was counted between two and nine times. This chain joins TRBV12-3 or TRBV12-4 and TRBJ2-7, with TRBD1 matching over 8 bases. Trimming took 6 bases from V and 3 from J; bases not matched to a gene: 4. The CDR3 covers 13 residues. The CDR3 here is CASRGTGLYEQYF. DNA of the CDR3: TGTGCCAGCAGAGGGACAGGCCTCTACGAGCAGTACTTC.

This clonotype was detected ten times or more. The chain recombines TRBV7-2 with TRBJ2-7; 8 positions match TRBD1. The CDR3 extends over 15 amino acids. Germline CDR1 and CDR2: SGHTA and FQGNSA. V shed 5 bases, J shed 5 bases, and the junction held 11 bases outside the gene matches. This CDR3 reads CASSPTTGALHEQYF. The CDR3 DNA follows: TGTGCCAGCAGCCCCACGACAGGGGCACTCCACGAGCAGTACTTC.

At least ten counts were recorded for this clonotype. The gene calls are TRBV19 and TRBJ2-7; maybe TRBD1 (6 bases). The CDR3 has 16 amino acids. Germline assignment: CDR1 LNHDA and CDR2 SQIVND (reference sequence). Trimming left V 3 bases short and J 0 bases short, with 15 bases between. CDR3 amino acids: CASSMLWTAISYEQYF. CDR3 DNA: TGTGCCAGTAGTATGCTCTGGACAGCCATCTCCTACGAGCAGTACTTC.

The chain joins TRBV11-2 to TRBJ2-3; TRBD2 matches 8 bases. The CDR3 totals 17 residues. V shed 1 base, J shed 5 bases, and the junction held 11 bases outside the gene matches. Per germline, CDR1 SGHAT and CDR2 FQNNGV. DNA for the CDR3: TGTGCCAGCAGCTTAGCCTCCCGGGCTAGCGGGTTAGATACGCAGTATTTT. This gives the protein CASSLASRASGLDTQYF.

The sample holds many counts of this clonotype. V gene TRBV7-9 combines with J gene TRBJ2-1, with 11 bases that match TRBD1. After removal of 10 bases from V and 0 bases from J, the junction contained 17 bases not matched to a gene. CDR1 and CDR2 (germline): SEHNR, FQNEAQ (reference sequence). The CDR3 has 19 amino acids. CDR3 sequence reads: CATDPGGTGGFSSYNEQFF. As DNA, the CDR3 is TGTGCCACAGATCCCGGAGGGACAGGGGGATTTAGCTCCTACAATGAGCAGTTCTTC.